The rows below give T cell receptor beta chains drawn from one sample of a study of T cells in Graves' hyperthyroidism and ophthalmopathy. TCRdb itself ran the multiplex PCR reads through MiXCR, one entry per CDR3 protein. The top ten hold around a third of the sample, which has 700,000 to 850,000 distinct CDR3 sequences, just over 35% seen once. Input material: blood. Receptors were obtained from a middle-aged woman with Graves' hyperthyroidism. CDR3s include the opening cysteine and the closing phenylalanine or tryptophan. A D gene is named only where the DNA matches it firmly. Clone size is stated in some rows and not others, as once, few, many or a class when expanded.

>TRBJ1-2|TRBV20-1|many|NA
CSARGGGGSGGYTF
TGCAGTGCTAGGGGAGGGGGAGGATCCGGTGGCTACACCTTC
>TRBJ2-7|TRBV6-5|few|NA
CASSPLDTSYEQYF
TGTGCCAGCTCCCCTCTGGACACCTCCTACGAGCAGTACTTC
>TRBJ1-2|TRBV6-2/TRBV6-3|few|NA
CASSYGPSHYGYTF
TGTGCCAGCAGTTACGGGCCTAGTCACTATGGCTACACCTTC
>TRBJ1-1|TRBV6-5|NA|NA
CASSYGGFTEAFF
TGTGCCAGCAGTTACGGAGGGTTCACTGAAGCTTTCTTT
>TRBJ2-7|TRBV9|few|NA
CASNPGGQSSYEQYF
TGTGCCAGTAATCCCGGGGGTCAAAGCTCCTACGAGCAGTACTTC
>TRBJ2-5|TRBV12-3/TRBV12-4|many|NA
CASSPSWGVGVGETQYF
TGTGCCAGCAGCCCATCCTGGGGGGTCGGGGTCGGGGAGACCCAGTACTTC
>TRBJ1-2|TRBV10-3|NA|TRBD1
CASSYSDRGYGYTF
TGTGCCAGCAGTTACTCGGACAGGGGATATGGCTACACCTTC
>TRBJ1-2|TRBV19|many|TRBD1
CASNSQGAHGYTF
TGTGCCAGCAACTCACAGGGGGCCCATGGCTACACCTTC
>TRBJ1-3|TRBV10-3|many|TRBD1
CASGWDSGTTIYF
TGTGCCTCGGGGTGGGACAGTGGAACCACCATATATTTT
>TRBJ1-1|TRBV9|few|NA
CASSVEALMNTEAFF
TGTGCCAGCAGCGTAGAAGCCCTAATGAACACTGAAGCTTTCTTT
>TRBJ2-7|TRBV5-6|few|NA
CASSLNTETYEQYF
TGTGCCAGCAGCTTGAATACAGAGACGTACGAGCAGTACTTC
>TRBJ1-2|TRBV29-1|once|TRBD1
CSRPGQGNYGYTF
TGCAGCCGCCCAGGACAGGGGAACTATGGCTACACCTTC
>TRBJ2-6|TRBV10-3|many|TRBD1
CAITNRQGAGANVLTF
TGTGCCATCACCAACCGACAGGGGGCTGGGGCCAACGTCCTGACTTTC
>TRBJ2-7|TRBV7-9|many|TRBD1
CASSLAVTTGGSYEQYF
TGTGCCAGCAGCTTAGCGGTAACGACAGGGGGTAGCTACGAGCAGTACTTC
>TRBJ1-2|TRBV2|few|NA
CARTGDSNYGYTF
TGTGCCAGGACAGGCGATTCTAACTATGGCTACACCTTC
>TRBJ2-1|TRBV29-1|NA|TRBD2
CSVEPGLALNEQFF
TGCAGCGTTGAACCGGGACTAGCCTTAAATGAGCAGTTCTTC
>TRBJ2-2|TRBV10-3|NA|TRBD1
CAISEKVDRDVVRELFF
TGTGCCATCAGTGAGAAAGTGGACAGGGACGTAGTTAGGGAGCTGTTTTTT
>TRBJ1-2|TRBV20-1|NA|NA
CSARVSYGGGYYGYTF
TGCAGTGCTAGGGTGTCCTATGGTGGGGGATACTATGGCTACACCTTC
>TRBJ2-2|TRBV7-2|NA|NA
CASSSYKGTGELFF
TGTGCCAGCAGCTCATATAAGGGGACCGGGGAGCTGTTTTTT
>TRBJ2-7|TRBV10-3|once|TRBD2
CAISLKGTSYEQYF
TGTGCCATCAGTCTGAAGGGGACTAGCTACGAGCAGTACTTC
>TRBJ1-1|TRBV20-1|many|TRBD1
CSANRQGGTEAFF
TGCAGTGCTAACAGACAGGGTGGAACTGAAGCTTTCTTT
>TRBJ2-7|TRBV7-9|many|NA
CASSLGGSEQYF
TGTGCCAGCAGCTTAGGCGGGTCCGAGCAGTACTTC